A selection of T cell receptor beta chains follows, all from one sample in a study of blood T cell repertoires in COVID-19. The table came from immunoSEQ multiplex PCR; TCRdb's copy has only in-frame clones and leaves some out. The data show under 300,000 clones, under 85% seen once. The sample was peripheral blood. These receptors came from a human donor in a cohort sampled during active COVID-19. Both conserved end residues are part of each CDR3. The order of the fields is D gene, J gene, V gene, clone size, CDR3 protein, CDR3 DNA. The D gene is left open where the match is weak. Expanded clones are given a class, and other clones once, few, many or no size at all.

>TRBD1|TRBJ2-1|TRBV20-1|.
CSVRQGGEQFF
TGCAGTGTCCGACAGGGGGGTGAGCAGTTCTTC
>.|TRBJ1-1|TRBV28|many
CASSINSPTEAFF
TGTGCCAGCAGTATCAACAGTCCCACTGAAGCTTTCTTT
>TRBD1|TRBJ1-1|TRBV6-5|.
CASSWGTGYIAFF
TGTGCCAGCAGTTGGGGGACAGGGTATATAGCTTTCTTT
>.|TRBJ2-7|TRBV19|once
CASSIASAGSYEQYF
TGTGCCAGTAGTATAGCTTCGGCAGGGTCCTACGAGCAGTACTTC
>.|TRBJ1-2|TRBV20-1|.
CSANRDGYTF
TGCAGTGCGAACAGGGATGGCTACACCTTC
>.|TRBJ2-2|TRBV6-6|.
CASRRFVEPPHTGELFF
TGTGCCAGCAGACGATTTGTAGAACCTCCCCACACCGGGGAGCTGTTTTTT
>.|TRBJ1-3|TRBV7-9|.
CASSAALVSSGNTIYF
TGTGCCAGCAGCGCCGCCCTCGTTAGCTCTGGAAACACCATATATTTT
>.|TRBJ2-2|TRBV24-1|.
CATSGLTEGANTGELFF
TGTGCCACCAGTGGGTTGACGGAGGGCGCGAACACCGGGGAGCTGTTTTTT
>TRBD2|TRBJ2-1|TRBV5-6|once
CASSFRTSGVSEQFF
TGTGCCAGCAGCTTCCGGACTAGCGGGGTCTCGGAGCAGTTCTTC
>.|TRBJ2-7|TRBV29-1|.
CSVEKSGRGIEQYF
TGCAGCGTTGAAAAGTCTGGCAGAGGCATCGAGCAGTACTTC
>TRBD1|TRBJ1-5|TRBV30|.
CAWSPTGRQPQHF
TGTGCCTGGAGCCCGACAGGGAGACAGCCCCAGCATTTT
>.|TRBJ1-2|TRBV5-1|once
CASSYNRDYTF
TGCGCCAGCAGCTACAACAGAGACTACACCTTC
>TRBD1|TRBJ1-1|TRBV18|.
CASSLEGGITEAFF
TGTGCCAGCTCCCTCGAAGGGGGCATCACTGAAGCTTTCTTT
>.|TRBJ1-4|TRBV7-2|many
CASSPGWGASNEKLFF
TGTGCCAGCAGCCCCGGGTGGGGCGCGTCTAATGAAAAACTGTTTTTT
>.|TRBJ2-7|TRBV21-1|.
CASSNRGDSQAYEQYF
TGTGCCAGCAGCAATAGAGGGGACAGTCAAGCCTACGAGCAGTACTTC
>.|TRBJ1-2|TRBV2|few
CASSEGGREGYGYTF
TGTGCCAGCAGTGAAGGAGGCAGGGAGGGCTATGGCTACACCTTC
>TRBD1|TRBJ1-1|TRBV6-5|.
CASSRQGSTEAFF
TGTGCCAGCAGCCGACAGGGAAGCACTGAAGCTTTCTTT
>.|TRBJ1-2|TRBV19|.
CASTPASGTATGGYTF
TGTGCCAGTACCCCTGCGTCGGGGACTGCTACAGGCGGCTACACCTTC
>TRBD1|TRBJ2-5|TRBV5-1|.
CASSWDRGEETQYF
TGCGCCAGCAGCTGGGACAGGGGCGAAGAGACCCAGTACTTC
>.|TRBJ1-5|TRBV7-9|.
CASSLAGRENQPQHF
TGTGCCAGCAGCTTAGCGGGCCGAGAAAATCAGCCCCAGCATTTT
>.|TRBJ2-1|TRBV12-5|.
CASGLDPPAESYNEQFF
TGTGCTAGTGGTTTGGACCCCCCGGCGGAGTCCTACAATGAGCAGTTCTTC
>.|TRBJ2-3|TRBV2|once
CASSGGRRSDTQYF
TGTGCCAGCAGTGGGGGGAGGAGGTCAGATACGCAGTATTTT
>TRBD1|TRBJ2-7|TRBV9|.
CASSVGGQGSYEQYF
TGTGCCAGCAGCGTAGGAGGACAGGGGTCCTACGAGCAGTACTTC
>.|TRBJ1-5|TRBV15|.
CATSRDQGGDSNQPQHF
TGTGCCACCAGCAGAGATCAGGGAGGGGATAGCAATCAGCCCCAGCATTTT
>.|TRBJ1-5|TRBV6-5|once
CASTFSNQPQHF
TGTGCCAGCACCTTCAGCAATCAGCCCCAGCATTTT
>.|TRBJ1-1|TRBV18|.
CASSPPAEKGTEAFF
TGTGCCAGCTCACCACCCGCGGAGAAAGGCACTGAAGCTTTCTTT
>TRBD2|TRBJ2-7|TRBV20-1|.
CSASEASGPYEQYF
TGCAGTGCTAGTGAAGCTAGCGGACCTTACGAGCAGTACTTC
>TRBD1|TRBJ2-7|TRBV19|.
CASSGGQRYSYEQYF
TGTGCCAGTAGTGGGGGACAGCGCTATTCCTACGAGCAGTACTTC
>TRBD2|TRBJ2-3|TRBV4-1|.
CASSQDHPSGGADTQYF
TGCGCCAGCAGCCAAGATCACCCTAGCGGGGGGGCGGATACGCAGTATTTT
>.|TRBJ2-2|TRBV7-6|.
CASRQTGNTGELFF
TGTGCCAGCAGACAAACAGGGAACACCGGGGAGCTGTTTTTT
>.|TRBJ1-2|TRBV3-1/TRBV3-2|.
CASSQVLTGGPYGYTF
TGTGCCAGCAGCCAAGTTCTAACAGGCGGCCCTTATGGCTACACCTTC